This T cell receptor beta chain was sequenced in a study of cytomegalovirus exposure and HLA in healthy donors. Study details: Drawn from HLA-typed donors, about 85 million unique TCRs were held in an early data release. Study-level results: A classifier reportedly called cytomegalovirus status with high sensitivity and specificity. In vitro testing confirmed a few CMV-associated chains as specific for CMV antigens.

Germline V gene lookup returns CDR1 SNHLY and CDR2 FYNNEI. CDR3 length: 15 amino acids. The V and J ends lost 8 bases and 7 bases respectively, with 21 bases between them. Concerning this clone: Its target is not known.

At sampling all donors were nominally healthy, likely with unrecorded immune exposures. A multiplex PCR was run with 60 Vbeta primers and 13 Jbeta primers. Measured with immunoSEQ multiplex PCR; TCRdb has only the in-frame clones, and not every one. The sample includes some 140,000 clones, roughly 80% of them seen just once. The V call is TRBV2, the J call TRBJ1-5, with D perhaps TRBD1 (6 bases). This TCR came from a woman in her forties or fifties in good health and CMV-seropositive. Input material: PBMCs. Here the CDR3 reads CASSPGTTPRQPQHF. CDR3 in DNA: TGTGCCAGCTCACCAGGGACAACTCCGAGGCAGCCCCAGCATTTT.